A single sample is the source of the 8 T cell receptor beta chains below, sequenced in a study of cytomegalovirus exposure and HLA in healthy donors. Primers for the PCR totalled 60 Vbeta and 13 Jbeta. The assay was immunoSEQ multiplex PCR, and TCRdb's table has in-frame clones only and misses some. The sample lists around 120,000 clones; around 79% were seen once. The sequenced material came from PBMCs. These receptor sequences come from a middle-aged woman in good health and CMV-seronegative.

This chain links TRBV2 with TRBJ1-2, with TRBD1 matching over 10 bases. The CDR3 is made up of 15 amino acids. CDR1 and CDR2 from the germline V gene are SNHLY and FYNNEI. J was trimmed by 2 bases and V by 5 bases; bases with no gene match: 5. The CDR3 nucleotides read TGTGCCAGCAGTAAGGACAGGGGGGTCAACTATGGCTACACCTTC. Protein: CASSKDRGVNYGYTF.

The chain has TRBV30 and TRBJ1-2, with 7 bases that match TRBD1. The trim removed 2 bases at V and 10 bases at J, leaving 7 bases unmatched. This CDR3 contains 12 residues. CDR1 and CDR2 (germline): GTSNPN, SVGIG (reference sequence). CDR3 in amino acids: CAWSPGGSDYTF. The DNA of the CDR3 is TGTGCCTGGAGTCCAGGGGGAAGCGACTACACCTTC.

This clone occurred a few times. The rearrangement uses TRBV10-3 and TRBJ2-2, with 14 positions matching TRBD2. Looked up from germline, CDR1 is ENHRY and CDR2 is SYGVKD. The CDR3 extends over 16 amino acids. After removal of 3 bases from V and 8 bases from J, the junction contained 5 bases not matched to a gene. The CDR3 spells CAISDGTSGRGGELFF. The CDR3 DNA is TGTGCCATCAGTGACGGGACTAGCGGGAGAGGGGGGGAGCTGTTTTTT.

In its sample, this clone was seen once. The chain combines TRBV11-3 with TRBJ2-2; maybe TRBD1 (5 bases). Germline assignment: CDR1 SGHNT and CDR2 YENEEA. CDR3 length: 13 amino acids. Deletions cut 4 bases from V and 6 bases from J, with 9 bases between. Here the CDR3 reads CASSSPGPGELFF. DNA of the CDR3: TGTGCCAGCAGCTCTCCAGGGCCCGGGGAGCTGTTTTTT.

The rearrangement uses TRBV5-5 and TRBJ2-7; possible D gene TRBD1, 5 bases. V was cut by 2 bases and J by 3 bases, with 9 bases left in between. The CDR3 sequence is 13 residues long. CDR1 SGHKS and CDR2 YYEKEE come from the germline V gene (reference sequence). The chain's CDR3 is CASSLSQGYEQYF. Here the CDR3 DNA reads TGTGCCAGCAGCTTAAGTCAGGGCTACGAGCAGTACTTC.

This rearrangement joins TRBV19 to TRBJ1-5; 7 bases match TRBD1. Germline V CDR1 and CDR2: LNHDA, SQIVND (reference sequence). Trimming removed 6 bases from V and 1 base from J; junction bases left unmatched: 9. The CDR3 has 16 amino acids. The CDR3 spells CASRIRDSGSNQPQHF. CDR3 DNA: TGTGCCAGTAGGATCCGGGACAGCGGCAGCAATCAGCCCCAGCATTTT.

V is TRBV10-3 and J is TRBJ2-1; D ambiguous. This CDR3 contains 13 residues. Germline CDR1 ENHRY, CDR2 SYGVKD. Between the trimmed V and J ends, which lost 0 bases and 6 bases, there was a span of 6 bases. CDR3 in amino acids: CAISESSSNEQFF. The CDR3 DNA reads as TGTGCCATCAGTGAGTCTTCCAGCAATGAGCAGTTCTTC.

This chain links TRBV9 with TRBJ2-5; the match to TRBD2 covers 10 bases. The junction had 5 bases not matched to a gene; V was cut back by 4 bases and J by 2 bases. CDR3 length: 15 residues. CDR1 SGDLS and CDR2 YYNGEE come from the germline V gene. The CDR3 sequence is CASSPRLAGQETQYF. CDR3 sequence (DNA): TGTGCCAGCAGCCCTCGACTAGCGGGTCAAGAGACCCAGTACTTC.